A selection of T cell receptor beta chains follows, all from one sample in a study of cytotoxic CD8 clonotypes in ibrutinib-treated CLL. Sequencing used immunoSEQ multiplex PCR; TCRdb keeps in-frame clones, though not all of them. The profile shows 90,000 to 100,000 clones, 70% to 85% of them singletons. The material sequenced was PBMCs, taken after 12 months of ibrutinib treatment. These receptors came from a human donor with chronic lymphocytic leukemia. Each CDR3 is given with its conserved first and last residue.

V gene | CDR3 protein
TRBV5-1 | CASSLAQGPNTEAFF
TRBV5-5 | CASSITPNTEAFF
TRBV10-3 | CAITERQGSSYNEQFF
TRBV27 | CASRASSTEAFF
TRBV5-5 | CASNPGGYTEAFF
TRBV5-1 | CASTATTGNTEAFF
TRBV25-1 | CASRSEWAANTGELFF
TRBV28 | CATRGEVETQYF
TRBV28 | CASRTQALSSYEQYF
TRBV6-1 | CASRDTTDTQYF
TRBV5-1 | CASSFDRGYEAFF
TRBV27 | CASRLDRLNTEAFF
TRBV6-1 | CASSEDTRYEQYF
TRBV30 | CAWSFEWGGGELFF
TRBV4-1 | CASSQEGVRETQYF
TRBV28 | CASSRTFYGYTF
TRBV10-3 | CATRQVALGNYEQYF
TRBV9 | CASSSSPSGDYGYTF
TRBV4-1 | CASSQPVTSSTTDTQYF
TRBV28 | CASSQQGTEAFF
TRBV27 | CASSRFPDSGYTF
TRBV5-1 | CASSLALRGSQETQYF
TRBV27 | CASSLNARGADTQYF
TRBV7-6 | CASSLADNEQFF
TRBV7-6 | CASSLGQGRNTGELFF
TRBV7-9 | CASSFTGELFF
TRBV29-1 | CSVVGEPGASYNEQFF
TRBV6-1 | CASSEGFGGWGSPLHF
TRBV2 | CASKAGDLRSSYEQYF
TRBV2 | CASTGTGGIQPQHF
TRBV15 | CATSPGQGSTYEQYF
TRBV6-1 | CASGGLYNEQFF
TRBV2 | CASSPRGLGSYEQYF
TRBV10-2 | CASSGTGNTGELFF
TRBV5-8 | CASSSEGGSYNSPLHF
TRBV11-3 | CASSLGSGMYNEQFF
TRBV7-8 | CASSELFQDTQYF
TRBV27 | CASSSQVGEQFF
TRBV19 | CASSIGPGTSGGDTQYF
TRBV9 | CASSVSPGGGVGDTQYF